One sample yielded the 5 T cell receptor beta chains listed below, sequenced in a study of blood T cells in healthy people across ages. The use of a sample-barcoded 5' primer and a J-beta primer mix characterized a second PCR of roughly 7 to 11 cycles. Via MiXCR, TCRdb re-called the 5' RACE reads, giving one row per CDR3 protein. This sample carries about 780,000 distinct CDR3 sequences, roughly 26% of them seen once, and the ten largest clones take 3%. The sample also formed part of further work on T cells of mothers and their children.

Material for sequencing was blood. These receptor sequences come from a boy younger than 18 in good health.

The V gene is TRBV5-4, the J gene TRBJ1-2; 12 positions agree with TRBD1. Looked up from germline, CDR1 is SGHNT and CDR2 is YYREEE (reference sequence). The CDR3 covers 15 residues. V lost 4 bases and J lost 6; bases outside the gene matches: 7. Here the CDR3 reads CASSLRGQGADGYTF. DNA for the CDR3: TGTGCCAGCAGCCTTAGGGGACAGGGGGCGGATGGCTACACCTTC.

The chain uses TRBV29-1 and TRBJ2-3; 7 positions agree with TRBD2. From germline, CDR1 is SQVTM and CDR2 ANQGSEA. CDR3 length: 16 residues. The trim removed 0 bases at V and 2 bases at J, leaving 8 bases unmatched. The CDR3 DNA follows: TGCAGCGTTGAAGACTCCCCGGGAGGTGACACAGATACGCAGTATTTT. Translation gives CSVEDSPGGDTDTQYF.

The gene calls are TRBV28 and TRBJ1-2; D perhaps matches TRBD1 (6 bases). V shed 6 bases and J shed 4 bases, with 18 bases lying between them. The CDR3 spans 15 residues. CDR1 is MDHEN and CDR2 is SYDVKM in the germline V gene. The CDR3 DNA is TGTGCCAGCAGGAGGTTGCCCGGACAGACCTATGGCTACACCTTC. It encodes CASRRLPGQTYGYTF.

This clonotype was detected many times. The gene calls are TRBV25-1 and TRBJ2-7; possible D gene TRBD2, 6 bases. The CDR3 length is 13 residues. Deletions cut 4 bases from V and 5 bases from J, with 12 bases between. The germline V gene has CDR1 MGHDK and CDR2 SYGVNS. The CDR3 nucleotides read TGTGCCAGCAGTGGCGGGGTTCCAGACGAGCAGTACTTC. This gives the protein CASSGGVPDEQYF.

This sequence joins TRBV27 and TRBJ1-2, with 9 bases lining up with TRBD1. After removal of 5 bases from V and 0 bases from J, the junction contained 4 bases not matched to a gene. This CDR3 is built from 15 residues. The germline V gene has CDR1 MNHEY and CDR2 SMNVEV (reference sequence). CDR3 in DNA: TGTGCCAGCAGTCATCGGACAGGGGCTAACTATGGCTACACCTTC. Its protein product is CASSHRTGANYGYTF.